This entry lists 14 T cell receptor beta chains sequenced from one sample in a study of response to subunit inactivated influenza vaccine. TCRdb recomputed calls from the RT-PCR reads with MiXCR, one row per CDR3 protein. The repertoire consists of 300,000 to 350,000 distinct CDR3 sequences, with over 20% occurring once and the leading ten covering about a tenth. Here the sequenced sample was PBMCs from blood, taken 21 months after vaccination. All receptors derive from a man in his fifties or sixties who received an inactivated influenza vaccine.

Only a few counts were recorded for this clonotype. The CDR3, as DNA: TGCGCCAGCAGCAGATGGACAGGCGACTACGAGCAGTACTTC. It is translated as CASSRWTGDYEQYF. J is TRBJ2-7 and V is TRBV4-3; 7 nucleotides line up with TRBD1. CDR1 is LGHNA, CDR2 YSLEER, per germline. Trimming at V came to 5 bases and at J to 3 bases, leaving 7 bases not matched to a gene. This CDR3 has 14 residues.

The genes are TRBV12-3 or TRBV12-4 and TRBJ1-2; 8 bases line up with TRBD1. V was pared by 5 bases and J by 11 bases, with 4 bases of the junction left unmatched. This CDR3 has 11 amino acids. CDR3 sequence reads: CASSKRDRYTF. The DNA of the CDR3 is TGTGCCAGCAGTAAACGGGACAGGTACACCTTC.

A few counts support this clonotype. The CDR3 region is CASSLVSTPTYEQYF. For the CDR3, the DNA is TGTGCCAGCAGCTTAGTCAGTACCCCTACCTACGAGCAGTACTTC. This chain uses TRBV11-2 with TRBJ2-7; D unclear. Per the germline V gene, CDR1 is SGHAT and CDR2 is FQNNGV. V lost 1 base to trimming and J lost 2 bases, with 12 bases between them. The CDR3 contains 15 residues.

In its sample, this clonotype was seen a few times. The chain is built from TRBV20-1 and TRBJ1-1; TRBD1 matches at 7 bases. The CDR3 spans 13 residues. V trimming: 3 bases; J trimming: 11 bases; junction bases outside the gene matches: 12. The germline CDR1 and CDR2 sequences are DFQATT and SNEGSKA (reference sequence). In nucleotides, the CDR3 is TGCAGTGCTAGGCACGGGACAGAAAAAGAGGCTTTCTTT. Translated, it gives CSARHGTEKEAFF.

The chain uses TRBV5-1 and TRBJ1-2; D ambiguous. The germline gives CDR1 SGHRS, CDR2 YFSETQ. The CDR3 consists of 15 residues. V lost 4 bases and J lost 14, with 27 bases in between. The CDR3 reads CASSPSLTRYMARTF. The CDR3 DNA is TGCGCCAGCAGCCCTAGCCTGACCCGCTATATGGCCCGAACCTTC.

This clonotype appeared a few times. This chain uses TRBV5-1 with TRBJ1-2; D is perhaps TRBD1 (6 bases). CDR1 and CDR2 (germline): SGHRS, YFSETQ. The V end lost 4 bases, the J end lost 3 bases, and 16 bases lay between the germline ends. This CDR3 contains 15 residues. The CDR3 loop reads CASSQNRVGDYGYTF. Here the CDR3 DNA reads TGCGCCAGCAGCCAGAACAGGGTAGGGGACTATGGCTACACCTTC.

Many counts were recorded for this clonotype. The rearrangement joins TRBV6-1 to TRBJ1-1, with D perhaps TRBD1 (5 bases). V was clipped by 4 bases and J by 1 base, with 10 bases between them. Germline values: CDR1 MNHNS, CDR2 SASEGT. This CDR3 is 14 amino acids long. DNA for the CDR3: TGTGCCAGCAGTGTTTACAGGTGGAACACTGAAGCTTTCTTT. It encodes CASSVYRWNTEAFF.

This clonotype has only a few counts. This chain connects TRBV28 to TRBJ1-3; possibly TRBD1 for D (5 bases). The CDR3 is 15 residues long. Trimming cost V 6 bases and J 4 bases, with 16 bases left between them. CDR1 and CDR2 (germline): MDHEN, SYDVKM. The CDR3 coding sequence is TGTGCCAGCAGCCCCTGGGGGGATCGCGGAAACACCATATATTTT. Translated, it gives CASSPWGDRGNTIYF.

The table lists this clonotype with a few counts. Written as DNA, the CDR3 is TGCGCCAGCAGCCGGGGACAGGGCCCAGGCACAGATACGCAGTATTTT. The encoded protein is CASSRGQGPGTDTQYF. The rearrangement joins TRBV5-1 to TRBJ2-3, with 9 bases identical to TRBD1. The CDR3 contains 16 residues. J lost 1 base, V lost 4 bases, and 7 bases had no gene match. Per germline, CDR1 SGHRS and CDR2 YFSETQ.

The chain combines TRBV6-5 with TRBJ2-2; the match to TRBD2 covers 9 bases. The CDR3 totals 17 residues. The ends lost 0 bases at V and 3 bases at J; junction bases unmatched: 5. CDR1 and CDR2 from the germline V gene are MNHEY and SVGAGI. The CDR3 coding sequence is TGTGCCAGCAGTTACTCTTGGACTAGCGCAGACACCGGGGAGCTGTTTTTT. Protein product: CASSYSWTSADTGELFF.

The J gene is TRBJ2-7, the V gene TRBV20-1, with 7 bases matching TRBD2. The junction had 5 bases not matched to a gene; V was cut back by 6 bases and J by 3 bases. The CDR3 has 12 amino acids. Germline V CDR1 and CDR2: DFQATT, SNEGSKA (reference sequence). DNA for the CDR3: TGCAGTGCAAGGGACTATAACTACGAGCAGTACTTC. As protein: CSARDYNYEQYF.

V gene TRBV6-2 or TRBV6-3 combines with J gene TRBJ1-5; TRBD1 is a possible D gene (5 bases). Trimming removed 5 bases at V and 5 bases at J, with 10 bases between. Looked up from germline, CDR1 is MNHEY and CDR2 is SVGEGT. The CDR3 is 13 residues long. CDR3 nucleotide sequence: TGTGCCAGCAGTGACAGACAGTATCAGCCCCAGCATTTT. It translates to CASSDRQYQPQHF.

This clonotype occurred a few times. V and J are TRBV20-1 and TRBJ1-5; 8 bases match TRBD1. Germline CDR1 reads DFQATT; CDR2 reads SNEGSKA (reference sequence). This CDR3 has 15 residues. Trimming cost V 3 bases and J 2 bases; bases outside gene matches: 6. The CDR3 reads CSASRTGSGNQPQHF. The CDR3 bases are TGCAGTGCTAGTAGGACAGGGTCCGGCAATCAGCCCCAGCATTTT.

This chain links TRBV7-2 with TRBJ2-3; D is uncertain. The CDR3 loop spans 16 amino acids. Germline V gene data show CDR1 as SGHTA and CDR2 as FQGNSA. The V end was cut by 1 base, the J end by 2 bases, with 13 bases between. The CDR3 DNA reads TGTGCCAGCAGCTTAGGCCCGAATCTGTACACAGATACGCAGTATTTT. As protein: CASSLGPNLYTDTQYF.